This T cell receptor (beta chain) was sequenced for a study of T cells after posttransplantation cyclophosphamide. TCRdb keeps only in-frame clones here, not all; method: immunoSEQ multiplex PCR. Here the sample spans fewer than 40,000 clones, around 90% being singletons. The naive gate required viable CD3+CD4+ or CD3+CD8+ cells with CCR7+CD45RA+CD45RO-CD95-CD27+CD28+ phenotype. The TCR originated in an older woman in good health, CMV-negative, and a related stem cell transplant donor. Material: naive CD4+ T cells sorted from PBMCs.

The CDR3 DNA follows: TGTGCCAGCAGCCCCACCGGGACTAGCGGGGGAAACGAGCAGTACTTC. It specifies CASSPTGTSGGNEQYF. This chain links TRBV9 with TRBJ2-7; 14 bases are a match to TRBD2. Germline CDR1 SGDLS, CDR2 YYNGEE. The CDR3 has 16 amino acids. The J segment lost 5 bases and the V segment lost 4 bases, leaving 8 bases of the junction unmatched.